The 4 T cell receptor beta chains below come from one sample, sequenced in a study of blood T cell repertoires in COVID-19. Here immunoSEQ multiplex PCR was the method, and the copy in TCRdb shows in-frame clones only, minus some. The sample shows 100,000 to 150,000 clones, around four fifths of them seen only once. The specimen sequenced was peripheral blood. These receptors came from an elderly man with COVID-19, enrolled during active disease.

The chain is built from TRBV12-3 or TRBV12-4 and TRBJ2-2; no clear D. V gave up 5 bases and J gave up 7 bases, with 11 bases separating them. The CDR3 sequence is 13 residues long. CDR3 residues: CASSLRQDGELFF. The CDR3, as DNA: TGTGCCAGCAGTCTCAGGCAGGACGGGGAGCTGTTTTTT.

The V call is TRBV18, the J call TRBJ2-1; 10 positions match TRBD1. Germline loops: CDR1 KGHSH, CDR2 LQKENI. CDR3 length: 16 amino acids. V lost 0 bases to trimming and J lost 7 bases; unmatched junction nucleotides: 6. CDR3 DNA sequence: TGTGCCAGCTCACCACCCGGGACAGGGGCGGGAAATGAGCAGTTCTTC. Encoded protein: CASSPPGTGAGNEQFF. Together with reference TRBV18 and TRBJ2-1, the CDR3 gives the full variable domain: NAGVMQNPRHLVRRRGQEARLRCSPMKGHSHVYWYRQLPEEGLKFMVYLQKENIIDESGMPKERFSAEFPKEGPSILRIQQVVRGDSAAYFCASSPPGTGAGNEQFFGPGTRLTVL.

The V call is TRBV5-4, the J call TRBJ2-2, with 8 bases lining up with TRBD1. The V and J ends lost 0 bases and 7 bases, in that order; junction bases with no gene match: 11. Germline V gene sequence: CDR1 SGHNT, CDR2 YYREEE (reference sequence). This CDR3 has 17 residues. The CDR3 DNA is TGTGCCAGCAGCTTGGTGCCCGACAGGGGAGGTGGCGGGGAGCTGTTTTTT. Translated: CASSLVPDRGGGGELFF.

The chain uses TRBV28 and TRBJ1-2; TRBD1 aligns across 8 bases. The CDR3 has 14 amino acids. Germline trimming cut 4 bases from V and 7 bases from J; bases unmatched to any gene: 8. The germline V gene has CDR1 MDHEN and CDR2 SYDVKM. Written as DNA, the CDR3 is TGTGCCAGCAGTTCCGGGACAGGCTTATTTGGCTACACCTTC. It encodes CASSSGTGLFGYTF.